Below, one T cell receptor (beta chain) is given with its context. What it binds is unknown. The ends were cut back, 2 bases at V and 3 bases at J, with 13 bases in the middle. The V gene's germline CDR1 is KGHSY and CDR2 FQNENV. The CDR3 extends over 16 amino acids. This entry is derived from a study of response to subunit inactivated influenza vaccine. Study results and limitations: It was suggested by the authors that few new T cells are recruited by each seasonal influenza vaccination.

TCRdb reprocessed the RT-PCR reads via MiXCR and lists one record per CDR3 protein. The sample includes about 530,000 distinct CDR3 sequences, roughly 12% of them seen just once. The sequenced sample was PBMCs from blood, obtained on the day of vaccination. The chain links TRBV16 to TRBJ2-2; D could derive from TRBD1 or TRBD2 (6 bases each). This clonotype originated in a man aged 45-65 years who received an inactivated influenza vaccine. CDR3 protein: CASSQGGQDHTGELFF. CDR3 DNA sequence: TGTGCCAGCAGCCAAGGGGGGCAGGATCACACCGGGGAGCTGTTTTTT.